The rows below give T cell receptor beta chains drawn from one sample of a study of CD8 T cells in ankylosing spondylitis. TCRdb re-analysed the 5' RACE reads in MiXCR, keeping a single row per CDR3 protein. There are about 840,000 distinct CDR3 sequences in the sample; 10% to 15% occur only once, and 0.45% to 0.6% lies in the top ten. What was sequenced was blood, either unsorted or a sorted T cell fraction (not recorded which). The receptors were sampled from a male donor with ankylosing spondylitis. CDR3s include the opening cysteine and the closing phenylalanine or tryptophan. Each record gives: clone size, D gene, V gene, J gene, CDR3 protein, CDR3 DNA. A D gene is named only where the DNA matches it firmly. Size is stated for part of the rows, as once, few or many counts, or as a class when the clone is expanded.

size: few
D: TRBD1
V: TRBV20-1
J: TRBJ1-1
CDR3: CSARGDSMNTEAFF
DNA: TGCAGTGCTAGAGGGGACAGTATGAACACTGAAGCTTTCTTT

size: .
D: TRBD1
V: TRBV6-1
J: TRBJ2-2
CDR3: CASSPRGTGANTGELFF
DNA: TGTGCCAGCAGCCCACGAGGGACAGGGGCTAACACCGGGGAGCTGTTTTTT

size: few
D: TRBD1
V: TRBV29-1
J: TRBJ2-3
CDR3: CSVEHIGTGGADTQYF
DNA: TGCAGCGTTGAGCACATAGGGACAGGGGGCGCGGATACGCAGTATTTT

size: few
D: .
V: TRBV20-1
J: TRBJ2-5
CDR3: CSVGAGPQETQYF
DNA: TGCAGTGTGGGGGCGGGACCGCAAGAGACCCAGTACTTC

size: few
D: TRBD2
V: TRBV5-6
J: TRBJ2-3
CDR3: CASSEKIKRTSGVTDTQYF
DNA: TGTGCCAGCAGCGAGAAGATCAAGCGGACTAGCGGTGTTACAGATACGCAGTATTTT

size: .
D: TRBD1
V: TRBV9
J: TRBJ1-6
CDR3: CASGDRDSPYYNSPLHF
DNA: TGTGCCAGCGGCGACCGGGACAGTCCCTACTATAATTCACCCCTCCACTTT

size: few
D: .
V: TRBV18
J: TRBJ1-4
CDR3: CASSPQLENNEKLFF
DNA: TGTGCCAGCTCACCTCAGCTGGAGAATAATGAAAAACTGTTTTTT

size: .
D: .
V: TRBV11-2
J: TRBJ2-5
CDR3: CASSFSGFGETQYF
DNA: TGTGCCAGCAGCTTTTCGGGGTTTGGAGAGACCCAGTACTTC

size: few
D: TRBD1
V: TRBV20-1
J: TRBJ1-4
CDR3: CSASTGTGDEKLFF
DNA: TGCAGTGCTAGCACCGGGACAGGGGATGAAAAACTGTTTTTT

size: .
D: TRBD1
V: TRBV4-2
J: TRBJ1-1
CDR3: CASSQRDRENTEAFF
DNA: TGTGCCAGCAGCCAACGCGACAGGGAGAACACTGAAGCTTTCTTT

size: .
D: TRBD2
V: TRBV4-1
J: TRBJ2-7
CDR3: CASSQEDQQGLAGPLYEQYF
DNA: TGCGCCAGCAGCCAAGAGGACCAACAGGGACTAGCGGGCCCCCTCTACGAGCAGTACTTC

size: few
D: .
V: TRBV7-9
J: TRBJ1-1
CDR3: CASSLRTDRYTEAFF
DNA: TGTGCCAGCAGCTTGAGGACAGACCGATACACTGAAGCTTTCTTT

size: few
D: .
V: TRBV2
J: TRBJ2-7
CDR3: CASNFDRVLEQYF
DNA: TGTGCCAGCAATTTCGACCGGGTATTGGAGCAGTACTTC

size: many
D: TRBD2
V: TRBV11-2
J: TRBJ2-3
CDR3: CASSFSHREGTDTQYF
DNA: TGTGCCAGCAGCTTTTCCCACCGGGAGGGCACAGATACGCAGTATTTT

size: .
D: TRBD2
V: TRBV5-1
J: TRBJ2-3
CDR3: CASSRMTSGIVTDTQYF
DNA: TGCGCCAGCAGCCGGATGACTAGCGGGATAGTCACAGATACGCAGTATTTT

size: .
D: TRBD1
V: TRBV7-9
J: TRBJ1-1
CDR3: CASSSIRDSEAFF
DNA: TGTGCCAGCAGCTCTATCCGGGACAGTGAAGCTTTCTTT

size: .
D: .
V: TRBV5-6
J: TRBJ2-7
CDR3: CASSLGHLEDEQYF
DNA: TGTGCCAGCAGCTTGGGACACCTCGAGGACGAGCAGTACTTC

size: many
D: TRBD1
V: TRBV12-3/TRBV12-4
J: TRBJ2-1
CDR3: CASSVSGTALEQFF
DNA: TGTGCCAGCAGTGTATCCGGGACAGCACTTGAGCAGTTCTTC

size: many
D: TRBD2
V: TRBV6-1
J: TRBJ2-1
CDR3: CASTGLAGGSYNEQFF
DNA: TGTGCCAGCACGGGACTAGCGGGGGGCTCCTACAATGAGCAGTTCTTC

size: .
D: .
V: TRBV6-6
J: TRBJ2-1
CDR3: CASSPPPHNEQFF
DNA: TGTGCCAGCAGTCCACCCCCCCACAATGAGCAGTTCTTC

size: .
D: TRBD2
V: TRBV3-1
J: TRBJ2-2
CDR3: CASSPREGGGELFF
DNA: TGTGCCAGCAGCCCAAGGGAGGGCGGCGGGGAGCTGTTTTTT

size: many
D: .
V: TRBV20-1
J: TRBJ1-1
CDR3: CSARSTPELRGTEAFF
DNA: TGCAGTGCTAGATCGACACCAGAGCTCCGGGGCACTGAAGCTTTCTTT

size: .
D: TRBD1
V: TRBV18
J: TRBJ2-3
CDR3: CASSPQRQGLGTDTQYF
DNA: TGTGCCAGCTCACCACAAAGACAGGGCCTTGGCACAGATACGCAGTATTTT

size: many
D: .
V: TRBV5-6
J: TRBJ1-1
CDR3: CASSLVGGETEAFF
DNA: TGTGCCAGCAGCTTGGTGGGGGGTGAGACTGAAGCTTTCTTT

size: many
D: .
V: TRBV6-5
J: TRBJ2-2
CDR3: CASSYTNTGELFF
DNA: TGTGCCAGCAGTTACACTAACACCGGGGAGCTGTTTTTT

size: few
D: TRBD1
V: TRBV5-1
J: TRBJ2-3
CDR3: CASSLGVAGGFGGTDTQYF
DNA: TGCGCCAGCAGCTTGGGAGTGGCAGGGGGCTTCGGTGGCACAGATACGCAGTATTTT

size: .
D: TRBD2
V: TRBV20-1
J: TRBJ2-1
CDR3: CSVQAGGPRSYNEQFF
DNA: TGCAGTGTTCAAGCGGGAGGGCCTAGGTCCTACAATGAGCAGTTCTTC

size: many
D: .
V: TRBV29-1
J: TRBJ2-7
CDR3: CSVVWSWGYEQYF
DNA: TGCAGCGTTGTATGGAGTTGGGGTTACGAGCAGTACTTC

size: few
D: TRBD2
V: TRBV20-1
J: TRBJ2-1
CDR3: CSATSPSSGRGNEQFF
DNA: TGCAGTGCCACTAGCCCATCCAGCGGGAGAGGTAATGAGCAGTTCTTC

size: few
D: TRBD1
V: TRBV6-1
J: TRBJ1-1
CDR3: CASSEAGTGNEAFF
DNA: TGTGCCAGCAGTGAAGCGGGGACAGGGAATGAAGCTTTCTTT

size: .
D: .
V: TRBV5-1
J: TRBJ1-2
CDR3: CASSWAGDYGYTF
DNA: TGCGCCAGCAGCTGGGCCGGGGACTATGGCTACACCTTC

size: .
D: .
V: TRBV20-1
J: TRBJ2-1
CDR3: CSAARGPYSNEQFF
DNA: TGCAGTGCTGCACGGGGGCCATACTCCAATGAGCAGTTCTTC

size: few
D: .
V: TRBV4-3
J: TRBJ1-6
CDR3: CASSQDVTRRGSGPLHF
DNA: TGCGCCAGCAGCCAAGATGTAACCCGGAGAGGCTCGGGGCCCCTCCACTTT

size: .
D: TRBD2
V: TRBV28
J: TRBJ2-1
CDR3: CASSSIRLAGAVGNEQFF
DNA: TGTGCCAGCAGCTCTATACGACTAGCGGGAGCTGTCGGGAATGAGCAGTTCTTC

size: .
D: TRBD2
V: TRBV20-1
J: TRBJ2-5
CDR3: CSARVASGRQTQYF
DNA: TGCAGTGCTAGAGTGGCTAGCGGGAGACAGACCCAGTACTTC

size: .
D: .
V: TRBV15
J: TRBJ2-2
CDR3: CATSRGGGELFF
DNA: TGTGCCACCAGCAGAGGGGGAGGGGAGCTGTTTTTT

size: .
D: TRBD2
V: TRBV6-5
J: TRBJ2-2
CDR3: CASSSLGWAGGRTGELFF
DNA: TGTGCCAGCAGTTCCCTCGGTTGGGCGGGAGGTCGCACCGGGGAGCTGTTTTTT

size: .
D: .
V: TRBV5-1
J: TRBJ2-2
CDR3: CASSLIPAGELFF
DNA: TGCGCCAGCAGCTTGATCCCGGCCGGGGAGCTGTTTTTT

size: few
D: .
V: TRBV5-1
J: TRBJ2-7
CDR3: CASSLDRAIDEQYF
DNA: TGCGCCAGCAGCTTGGACAGGGCTATCGACGAGCAGTACTTC

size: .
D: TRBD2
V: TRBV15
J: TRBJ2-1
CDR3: CATSKGLGREGIGEQFF
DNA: TGTGCCACCAGCAAGGGGCTTGGCAGGGAGGGAATTGGTGAGCAGTTCTTC

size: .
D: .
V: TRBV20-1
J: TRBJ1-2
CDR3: CSARPWVEVYGYTF
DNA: TGCAGTGCTAGGCCCTGGGTCGAGGTCTATGGCTACACCTTC

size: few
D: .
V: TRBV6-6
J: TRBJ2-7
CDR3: CASSGHLGEQYF
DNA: TGTGCCAGCAGTGGACACCTCGGCGAGCAGTACTTC

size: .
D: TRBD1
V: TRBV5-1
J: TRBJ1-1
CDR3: CASSPNRQGAAFF
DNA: TGCGCCAGCAGCCCAAATCGACAGGGGGCAGCTTTCTTT

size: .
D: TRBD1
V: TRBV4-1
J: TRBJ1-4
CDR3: CASSHLRDRDEKLFF
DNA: TGCGCCAGCAGCCACCTCAGGGACAGGGATGAAAAACTGTTTTTT

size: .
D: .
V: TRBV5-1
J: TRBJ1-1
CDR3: CASSLQVPTEAFF
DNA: TGCGCCAGCAGCTTGCAGGTTCCCACTGAAGCTTTCTTT

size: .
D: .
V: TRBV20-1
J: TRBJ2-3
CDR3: CSAPPGRRGTDTQYF
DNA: TGCAGTGCCCCCCCGGGAAGAAGGGGCACAGATACGCAGTATTTT